Listed below are T cell receptor beta chains from one sample, sequenced in a study of T cell responses to AZD1222 COVID-19 vaccine. The method was immunoSEQ multiplex PCR; TCRdb's version includes in-frame clones alone and lacks a portion of them. The sample yields around 120,000 clones, roughly 88% seen once. The source was peripheral blood, collected on day 0 of MenACWY control vaccination. The receptors were gathered from an adult in good health. The CDR3 runs from the conserved cysteine through the conserved F or W. Fields, in order: J gene, V gene, D gene, clone size, CDR3 protein, CDR3 DNA. A D gene is named only where the DNA matches it firmly. Clone size appears in some rows only: once, few, many, or a class for an expanded clone.

>TRBJ2-7|TRBV2|TRBD1|NA
CASSAWGQGARYEQYF
TGTGCCAGCAGTGCTTGGGGACAGGGGGCCCGATACGAGCAGTACTTC
>TRBJ2-7|TRBV11-2|NA|NA
CASSLSAQAQQYF
TGTGCCAGCAGCTTATCTGCCCAGGCCCAGCAGTACTTC
>TRBJ2-1|TRBV27|NA|few
CASMTPGPYNEQFF
TGTGCCAGCATGACTCCGGGTCCCTACAATGAGCAGTTCTTC
>TRBJ1-1|TRBV30|NA|NA
CAWSVKGRKMNTEAFF
TGTGCCTGGAGTGTAAAGGGCAGGAAAATGAACACTGAAGCTTTCTTT
>TRBJ1-1|TRBV3-1/TRBV3-2|NA|NA
CASRGLGTEAFF
TGTGCCAGCAGGGGTCTGGGGACTGAAGCTTTCTTT
>TRBJ2-3|TRBV11-2|NA|NA
CASSFSGAAPSTDTQYF
TGTGCCAGCAGCTTTAGTGGGGCGGCCCCTAGCACAGATACGCAGTATTTT
>TRBJ2-1|TRBV28|TRBD2|NA
CASDGRAGGRQGGRNEQFF
TGTGCCAGCGATGGCAGGGCGGGAGGAAGGCAGGGCGGGAGGAATGAGCAGTTCTTC
>TRBJ2-3|TRBV20-1|NA|NA
CSASLVDTQYF
TGCAGTGCTAGCTTGGTAGATACGCAGTATTTT
>TRBJ1-2|TRBV2|TRBD1|NA
CASSARSGQGYYGYTF
TGTGCCAGCAGTGCGAGATCGGGACAGGGGTATTATGGCTACACCTTC
>TRBJ2-7|TRBV5-1|NA|NA
CASSFETGYEQYF
TGCGCCAGCAGCTTCGAGACAGGATACGAGCAGTACTTC
>TRBJ1-2|TRBV27|NA|NA
CASSFWQGGLRGYTF
TGTGCCAGCAGTTTTTGGCAGGGAGGGTTGAGAGGCTACACCTTC
>TRBJ1-3|TRBV28|NA|NA
CASNNQGAGNTIYF
TGTGCCAGCAATAATCAGGGTGCTGGAAACACCATATATTTT
>TRBJ1-2|TRBV28|TRBD1|NA
CAIQPGRGRSGYTF
TGTGCCATCCAACCGGGCAGGGGGCGATCTGGCTACACCTTC
>TRBJ2-2|TRBV5-1|TRBD1|NA
CASSLVDRGKGNTGELFF
TGCGCCAGCAGCTTGGTCGACAGGGGGAAAGGGAACACCGGGGAGCTGTTTTTT
>TRBJ1-2|TRBV30|NA|NA
CAWLIRLNYGYTF
TGTGCCTGGCTAATACGGCTTAACTATGGCTACACCTTC
>TRBJ1-4|TRBV12-3/TRBV12-4|TRBD1|NA
CASRPTGDEKLFF
TGTGCCAGCAGGCCTACAGGGGATGAAAAACTGTTTTTT
>TRBJ2-1|TRBV5-4|TRBD2|NA
CASSLSSGRYNEQFF
TGTGCCAGCAGCTTGAGTAGCGGGAGATACAATGAGCAGTTCTTC
>TRBJ2-3|TRBV7-3|TRBD1|NA
CASSPWDRVGDTQYF
TGTGCCAGCAGTCCCTGGGACAGGGTAGGAGATACGCAGTATTTT
>TRBJ2-5|TRBV4-1|TRBD1|NA
CASSQGDRGLKTQYF
TGCGCCAGCAGCCAAGGGGACAGGGGGCTTAAGACCCAGTACTTC
>TRBJ1-1|TRBV28|TRBD1|NA
CASSRLPRQGLTEAFF
TGTGCCAGCAGTCGACTCCCTCGACAGGGGTTGACTGAAGCTTTCTTT
>TRBJ1-2|TRBV10-2|NA|NA
CASSEWGKDYGYTF
TGCGCCAGCAGTGAGTGGGGAAAGGACTATGGCTACACCTTC
>TRBJ2-7|TRBV5-4|TRBD1|NA
CASSLIGQGIYEQYF
TGTGCCAGCAGCTTGATAGGACAGGGCATCTACGAGCAGTACTTC
>TRBJ1-1|TRBV11-2|NA|NA
CASSFSTDTEAFF
TGTGCCAGCAGCTTTTCGACAGACACTGAAGCTTTCTTT
>TRBJ2-7|TRBV5-1|NA|NA
CASSNQGDTYEQYF
TGCGCCAGCAGCAATCAGGGAGACACCTACGAGCAGTACTTC
>TRBJ2-7|TRBV6-5|NA|NA
CASSPSDSRSYEQYF
TGTGCCAGCAGTCCCAGTGATAGCAGGTCCTACGAGCAGTACTTC
>TRBJ1-1|TRBV28|NA|NA
CASSLALGGGTEAFF
TGTGCCAGCAGCCTCGCCCTGGGCGGTGGCACTGAAGCTTTCTTT
>TRBJ2-5|TRBV5-6|NA|once
CASTPRNRETQYF
TGTGCCAGCACCCCGCGGAATCGGGAGACCCAGTACTTC
>TRBJ2-1|TRBV4-1|NA|NA
CASSPPAGIDEQFF
TGCGCCAGCAGCCCCCCTGCGGGGATCGATGAGCAGTTCTTC